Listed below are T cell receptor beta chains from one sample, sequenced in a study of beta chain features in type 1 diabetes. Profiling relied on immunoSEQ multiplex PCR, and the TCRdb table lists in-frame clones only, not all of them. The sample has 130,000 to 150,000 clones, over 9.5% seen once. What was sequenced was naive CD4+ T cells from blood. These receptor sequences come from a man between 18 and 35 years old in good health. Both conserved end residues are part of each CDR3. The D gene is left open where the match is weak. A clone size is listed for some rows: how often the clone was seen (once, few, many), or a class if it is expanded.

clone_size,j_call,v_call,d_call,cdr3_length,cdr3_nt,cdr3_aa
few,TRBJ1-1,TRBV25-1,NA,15,TGTGCCAGCAGTGATGGAGGACGGTGGAACACTGAAGCTTTCTTT,CASSDGGRWNTEAFF
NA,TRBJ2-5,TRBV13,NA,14,TGTGCCAGCAGCTCGACAGGTCCAAGGGAGACCCAGTACTTC,CASSSTGPRETQYF
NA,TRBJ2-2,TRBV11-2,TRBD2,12,TGTGCCAGCAGCTCCCCGGGGGGAGTGGTGTTTTTT,CASSSPGGVVFF
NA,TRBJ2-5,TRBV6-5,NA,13,TGTGCCAGCAGCAGGACACATCAAGAGACCCAGTACTTC,CASSRTHQETQYF
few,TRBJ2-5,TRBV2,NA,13,TGTGCCAGCAGGGAGGACAGAGAAGAGACCCAGTACTTC,CASREDREETQYF
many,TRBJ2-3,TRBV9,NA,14,TGTGCCAGCAGCGGGGCCGGTAGCACAGATACGCAGTATTTT,CASSGAGSTDTQYF
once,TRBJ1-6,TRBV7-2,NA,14,TGTGCCAGCGGGAGGAACAGCTATAATTCACCCCTCCACTTT,CASGRNSYNSPLHF
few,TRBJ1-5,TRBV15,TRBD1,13,TGTGCCACCAAGGCAGGGGGTTCTCAGCCCCAGCATTTT,CATKAGGSQPQHF
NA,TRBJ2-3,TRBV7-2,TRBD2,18,TGTGCCAGCAGCCCTCTCGGGACTAGCGGGGGGTCCTACCAGGTGCAGTATTTT,CASSPLGTSGGSYQVQYF
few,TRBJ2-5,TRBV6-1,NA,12,TGTGCCATTGGACAGTTCCAAGAGACCCAGTACTTC,CAIGQFQETQYF
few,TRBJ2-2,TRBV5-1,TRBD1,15,TGCGCCAGCAGCCTCCGGGACAGTAACACCGGGGAGCTGTTTTTT,CASSLRDSNTGELFF
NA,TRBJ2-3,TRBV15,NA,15,TGTGCCACCAGCAGAGATCCGGACAGATCAGATACGCAGTATTTT,CATSRDPDRSDTQYF
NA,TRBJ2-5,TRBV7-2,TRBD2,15,TGTGCCAGCAGCCGCTGGAGCGGGGGCCAAGAGACCCAGTACTTC,CASSRWSGGQETQYF
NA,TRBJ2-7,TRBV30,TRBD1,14,TGTGCCTGGAGGGGACAGGGGTACTCCTACGAGCAGTACTTC,CAWRGQGYSYEQYF
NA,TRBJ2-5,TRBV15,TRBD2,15,TGTGCCACCAGCAGAGCACTAGCGCGGGCGGAGACCCAGTACTTC,CATSRALARAETQYF
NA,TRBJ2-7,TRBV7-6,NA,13,TGTGCCAGCAGCCCCCGGGACAACTACGAGCAGTACTTC,CASSPRDNYEQYF
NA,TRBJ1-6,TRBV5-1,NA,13,TGTGCCAGCAGCTATTTGGAGGATTCACCCCTCCACTTT,CASSYLEDSPLHF
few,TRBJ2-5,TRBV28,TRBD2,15,TGTGCCAGCAGTCCCCCGCCGGGACTAAAAGAGACCCAGTACTTC,CASSPPPGLKETQYF
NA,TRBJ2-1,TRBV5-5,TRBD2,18,TGTGCCAGCAGCCCGTGGGCGGGGGGCCCCGGAACGATCAATGAGCAGTTCTTC,CASSPWAGGPGTINEQFF
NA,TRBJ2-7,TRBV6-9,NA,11,TGTGCCAGCAGCGGGAGCTACGAGCAGTACTTC,CASSGSYEQYF
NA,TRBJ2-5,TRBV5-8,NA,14,TGTGCCAGCAGCCGCCGACAGCATCAAGAGACCCAGTACTTC,CASSRRQHQETQYF
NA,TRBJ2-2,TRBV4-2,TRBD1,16,TGTGCCAGCAGCGGATGGACAGGAATGAACACCGGGGAGCTGTTTTTT,CASSGWTGMNTGELFF
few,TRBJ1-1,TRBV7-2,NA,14,TGTGCCAGCAGATTCGGGGATGTGAAAACTGAAGCTTTCTTT,CASRFGDVKTEAFF
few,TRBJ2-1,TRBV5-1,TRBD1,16,TGCGCCAGCAGCCAGGCGGACAGGGGGGCGTACAATGAGCAGTTCTTC,CASSQADRGAYNEQFF
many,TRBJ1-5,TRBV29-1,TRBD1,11,TGCAGCGTCGAGGGACAGGGCACTCTGCATTTT,CSVEGQGTLHF
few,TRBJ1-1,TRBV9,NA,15,TGTGCCAGCAGCCCGAGGGGGGGGCCTAGCACTGAAGCTTTCTTT,CASSPRGGPSTEAFF
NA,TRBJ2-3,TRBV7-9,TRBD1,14,TGTGCCAGCAGCTTAGTAGGCAGGGGGGATACGCAGTATTTT,CASSLVGRGDTQYF
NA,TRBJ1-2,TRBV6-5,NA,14,TGTGCCAGCAGCGGACTTCTGGGAAACTATGGCTACACCTTC,CASSGLLGNYGYTF
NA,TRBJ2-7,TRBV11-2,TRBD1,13,TGTGCCAGCAGCCGGGACAGGGTTTCCGAGCAGTACTTC,CASSRDRVSEQYF